This T cell receptor beta chain was documented in a study of graft-versus-host responses after intestinal transplantation. Study outcomes and limitations: Those patients showing graft-donor T cell macrochimerism displayed high graft-versus-host to host-versus-graft clonal ratios in allografts.

CDR1 and CDR2 (germline): MNHEY, SVGAGI. Germline trimming cut 2 bases from V and 7 bases from J; bases unmatched to any gene: 6. This CDR3 spans 15 amino acids. Only in-frame clones appear in the TCRdb table, and some are missing; sequencing was by immunoSEQ multiplex PCR. The repertoire holds 75,000 to 100,000 clones, with around nine tenths as singletons. This clone was seen only a few times. Antigen unknown. This clonotype was sampled from a human donor who received an intestinal transplant. The sequenced sample was unstimulated CD4+ T cells sorted from spleen or lymph node cells, obtained before intestinal transplant. This sequence joins TRBV6-5 and TRBJ2-7; TRBD2 agrees at 12 bases. The CDR3 sequence is CASSYAGTSGLEQYF. In nucleotides, the CDR3 is TGTGCCAGCAGTTACGCCGGGACTAGCGGGTTGGAGCAGTACTTC.